The clone carrying this T cell receptor (beta chain) was detected ten times or more. The data originate from a study of T cells in Graves' hyperthyroidism and ophthalmopathy. Amplification targeted TCR beta CDR3 regions from RNA transcripts. Carried out on the TCR CDR3, a first-round RT-PCR used the HTBI primer set. TCRdb independently ran MiXCR on the multiplex PCR reads; one entry per CDR3 protein. The sample has about 210,000 distinct CDR3 sequences; around 19% are singletons. The CDR3 runs to 14 residues. V was clipped by 6 bases and J by 0 bases, with 10 bases between them. In germline, CDR1 is SNHLY, CDR2 FYNNEI.

This TCR came from a man aged 40-49 years with Graves' hyperthyroidism. The J gene is TRBJ2-3, the V gene TRBV2, with D perhaps TRBD1 or TRBD2 (5 bases each). Sequencing was done on a sample of blood. The CDR3 reads CASRPGPSTDTQYF. Here the CDR3 DNA reads TGTGCCAGCAGACCGGGACCGAGCACAGATACGCAGTATTTT.